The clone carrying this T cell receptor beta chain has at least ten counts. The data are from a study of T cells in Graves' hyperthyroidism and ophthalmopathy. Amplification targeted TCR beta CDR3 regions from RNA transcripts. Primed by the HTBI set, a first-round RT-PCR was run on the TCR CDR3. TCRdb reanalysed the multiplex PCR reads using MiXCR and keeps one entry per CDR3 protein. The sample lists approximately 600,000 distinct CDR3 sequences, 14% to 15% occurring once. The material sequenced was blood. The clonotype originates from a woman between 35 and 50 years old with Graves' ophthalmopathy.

CDR3: CASSLRQFYGYTF. In nucleotides, the CDR3 is TGTGCCAGCAGTTTAAGACAGTTCTATGGCTACACCTTC. The chain combines TRBV27 with TRBJ1-2; D is possibly TRBD1 (5 bases). Trimming shortened V by 2 bases and J by 4 bases, and 8 bases separated the two germline ends. Germline CDR1 reads MNHEY; CDR2 reads SMNVEV (reference sequence). The CDR3 covers 13 residues.